The 23 T cell receptor beta chains below were found in one sample sequenced in a study of beta chain features in type 1 diabetes. Sequenced material consisted of expressed TCRB transcripts (all of the isolated RNA was reverse transcribed). The data were produced by immunoSEQ multiplex PCR, yet TCRdb's version contains in-frame clones alone and is incomplete. Of about 620,000 clones listed, 15% to 19% are singletons. Sequenced: naive CD4+ T cells from blood. The receptor source for this set is a man aged 18 to 35 in good health.

This clone was counted a few times. The CDR3 is CAISEPGLRQASEQYF. CDR3 nucleotide sequence: TGTGCCATCAGTGAGCCGGGACTCCGGCAGGCGAGCGAGCAGTACTTC. The genes are TRBV10-3 and TRBJ2-7; maybe TRBD2 (6 bases). Germline V gene sequence: CDR1 ENHRY, CDR2 SYGVKD. The CDR3 length is 16 residues. The V gene lost 2 bases and the J gene lost 6 bases, with 20 bases spanning the gap.

The V gene is TRBV29-1, the J gene TRBJ1-1, with D uncertain. V gave up 2 bases and J gave up 2 bases, with 9 bases separating them. Germline CDR1 and CDR2: SQVTM and ANQGSEA. CDR3 size: 13 residues. CDR3 nucleotides: TGCAGCGTTGAATCCCCCACTAACACTGAAGCTTTCTTT. It codes for CSVESPTNTEAFF.

In its sample, this clone was seen a few times. V and J are TRBV6-5 and TRBJ2-5; the D gene is possibly TRBD2 (5 bases). CDR3 length: 15 residues. The V end was cut by 7 bases, the J end by 2 bases, with 17 bases between. Germline CDR1 and CDR2: MNHEY and SVGAGI. The CDR3 region has the DNA TGTGCCAGCACCAACGGGGAAAACAGACAAGAGACCCAGTACTTC. Its protein product is CASTNGENRQETQYF.

The chain recombines TRBV7-9 with TRBJ1-6; 8 bases fit TRBD1. Germline-derived CDR1 and CDR2 are SEHNR and FQNEAQ (reference sequence). Trimming cost V 6 bases and J 6 bases; bases outside gene matches: 7. The CDR3 covers 15 residues. CDR3 DNA sequence: TGTGCCAGCAGACTGGACAGGGAGCTTAATTCACCCCTCCACTTT. As protein: CASRLDRELNSPLHF. Full variable domain (outside the CDR3, taken from reference TRBV7-9 and TRBJ1-6): DTGVSQNPRHKITKRGQNVTFRCDPISEHNRLYWYRQTLGQGPEFLTYFQNEAQLEKSRLLSDRFSAERPKGSFSTLEIQRTEQGDSAMYLCASRLDRELNSPLHFGNGTRLTVT.

This clone appeared a few times. This chain joins TRBV6-5 and TRBJ2-7, with D possibly matching TRBD1 (5 bases). Germline CDR1 MNHEY, CDR2 SVGAGI. The CDR3 covers 14 residues. V was cut by 2 bases and J by 0 bases, with 8 bases left in between. The CDR3 nucleotides read TGTGCCAGCAGTTACGATGGACACTCCTACGAGCAGTACTTC. Its translation: CASSYDGHSYEQYF.

This clone was detected only a few times. V and J are TRBV6-1 and TRBJ2-1; D remains ambiguous. CDR3 size: 15 residues. The germline V gene encodes CDR1 MNHNS and CDR2 SASEGT. With 6 bases removed from V and 4 bases from J, the gap between germline ends came to 16 bases. The CDR3 region is CASSHQDRIYNEQFF. CDR3 DNA: TGTGCCAGCAGCCACCAGGACCGAATATACAATGAGCAGTTCTTC.

The CDR3 here is CASSQDSYGYTF. CDR3 sequence (DNA): TGCGCCAGCAGCCAAGACAGTTATGGCTACACCTTC. The chain uses TRBV4-3 and TRBJ1-2; no definite D call. V was trimmed by 0 bases and J by 5 bases, leaving 4 bases between them. The CDR3 has 12 amino acids. Germline CDR1 and CDR2: LGHNA and YSLEER.

The rearrangement uses TRBV6-5 and TRBJ2-7; D tentatively fits TRBD1 or TRBD2 (5 bases each). The ends were cut back, 0 bases at V and 5 bases at J, with 17 bases in the middle. The length of the CDR3 is 16 residues. Germline CDR1 reads MNHEY; CDR2 reads SVGAGI. The CDR3 reads CASSYSSGRVIDEQYF. DNA of the CDR3: TGTGCCAGCAGTTACTCAAGCGGCAGGGTTATCGACGAGCAGTACTTC.

CDR3 amino acids: CASSPDGNYGYTF. The DNA for the CDR3 is TGTGCCAGCAGCCCGGACGGAAACTATGGCTACACCTTC. J is TRBJ1-2 and V is TRBV5-6; D is undetermined. From germline, CDR1 is SGHDT and CDR2 YYEEEE. CDR3 length: 13 amino acids. With 4 bases removed from V and 2 bases from J, the gap between germline ends came to 9 bases. The complete variable domain, with remaining parts taken from reference TRBV5-6 and TRBJ1-2, reads DAGVTQSPTHLIKTRGQQVTLRCSPKSGHDTVSWYQQALGQGPQFIFQYYEEEERQRGNFPDRFSGHQFPNYSSELNVNALLLGDSALYLCASSPDGNYGYTFGSGTRLTVV.

The gene calls are TRBV5-4 and TRBJ1-1, with 9 bases matching TRBD1. The V and J ends lost 5 bases and 0 bases, in that order; junction bases with no gene match: 2. Germline values: CDR1 SGHNT, CDR2 YYREEE (reference sequence). The CDR3 has 14 amino acids. This CDR3 is CASRGQGVNTEAFF. In DNA, the CDR3 is TGTGCCAGCAGGGGACAGGGTGTGAACACTGAAGCTTTCTTT.

This clone is a singleton in its sample. The CDR3 DNA reads as TGTGCCAGCAGTTACTCGAGGAGCTCACCCCTCCACTTT. Its translation is CASSYSRSSPLHF. The chain uses TRBV6-5 and TRBJ1-6; D ambiguous. This CDR3 has 13 amino acids. Germline V gene sequence: CDR1 MNHEY, CDR2 SVGAGI. V lost 0 bases to trimming and J lost 10 bases, with 7 bases between them.

With regard to this clone: The sample has other DNA sequences that encode this CDR3 too. The chain is built from TRBV4-2 and TRBJ2-7, with 7 bases that match TRBD2. Germline V gene sequence: CDR1 LGHNA, CDR2 YNFKEQ. V lost 0 bases, J lost 0 bases, and 2 bases stayed unmatched. The CDR3 has 15 residues. The CDR3 sequence: CASSQETSRSYEQYF. The CDR3 DNA reads as TGTGCCAGCAGCCAAGAGACTAGCCGCTCCTACGAGCAGTACTTC.

The chain recombines TRBV10-3 with TRBJ2-7; D not resolved. Germline-derived CDR1 and CDR2 are ENHRY and SYGVKD. The germline V and J ends were trimmed by 4 bases and 7 bases, with 8 bases remaining between them. The CDR3 runs to 11 residues. The CDR3 loop is CAISGQVEQYF. CDR3 sequence (DNA): TGTGCCATCAGTGGGCAGGTGGAGCAGTACTTC.

The CDR3 reads CASSDGGSSTDTQYF. CDR3 sequence (DNA): TGTGCCAGCAGTGATGGTGGCAGCAGCACAGATACGCAGTATTTT. The chain links TRBV25-1 to TRBJ2-3; the D is unclear. V was clipped by 3 bases and J by 0 bases, with 10 bases between them. The germline gives CDR1 MGHDK, CDR2 SYGVNS. This CDR3 is 15 amino acids long.

This chain uses TRBV12-2 with TRBJ2-5; the DNA was not compared with TRBD1, the D call given in the table. TRBV12-2 is listed as a pseudogene. This CDR3 has 17 amino acids. The CDR3 DNA reads as TGTGCAAGTCGCTTAAGGCGGACAGAAACAGGGGAAGAGACCCAGTACTTC. Encoded protein: CASRLRRTETGEETQYF.

This chain joins TRBV5-1 and TRBJ2-5; D is undetermined. Trimming pared 10 bases from V and 1 base from J, leaving 14 bases between. This CDR3 comprises 13 residues. Looked up from germline, CDR1 is SGHRS and CDR2 is YFSETQ. The CDR3 region has the DNA TGCGCCTCCAGGTCCAGTACCCAAGAGACCCAGTACTTC. It is translated as CASRSSTQETQYF.

The rearrangement links TRBV2 to TRBJ1-1, with 9 bases lining up with TRBD1. This CDR3 is built from 13 residues. Germline V gene sequence: CDR1 SNHLY, CDR2 FYNNEI. V lost 8 bases to trimming and J lost 2 bases; unmatched junction nucleotides: 3. The CDR3 region has the DNA TGTGCCAGCGGAACAGGGGGCAACACTGAAGCTTTCTTT. Amino acid sequence: CASGTGGNTEAFF. Combining the CDR3 with reference TRBV2 and TRBJ1-1 gives the whole variable domain EPEVTQTPSHQVTQMGQEVILRCVPISNHLYFYWYRQILGQKVEFLVSFYNNEISEKSEIFDDQFSVERPDGSNFTLKIRSTKLEDSAMYFCASGTGGNTEAFFGQGTRLTVV.

In its sample, this clone was seen a few times. The gene calls are TRBV9 and TRBJ2-1, with TRBD1 matching 9 bases. CDR1 SGDLS and CDR2 YYNGEE come from the germline V gene. The CDR3 totals 15 residues. V shed 3 bases, J shed 7 bases, and the junction held 8 bases outside the gene matches. CDR3 in amino acids: CASSAEGQGVNEQFF. CDR3 sequence (DNA): TGTGCCAGCAGCGCCGAGGGACAGGGTGTAAATGAGCAGTTCTTC.

This chain links TRBV5-1 with TRBJ2-2; the D gene could be TRBD1 or TRBD2 (6 bases each). V gave up 1 base and J gave up 6 bases, with 13 bases separating them. Germline CDR1 is SGHRS and CDR2 is YFSETQ. The CDR3 has 15 residues. CDR3 in amino acids: CASSLLQGGPGELFF. The CDR3 DNA reads as TGCGCCAGCAGCTTGCTACAGGGAGGTCCCGGGGAGCTGTTTTTT. The variable domain in full, completed from reference TRBV5-1 and TRBJ2-2, reads KAGVTQTPRYLIKTRGQQVTLSCSPISGHRSVSWYQQTPGQGLQFLFEYFSETQRNKGNFPGRFSGRQFSNSRSEMNVSTLELGDSALYLCASSLLQGGPGELFFGEGSRLTVL.

This clone was counted only a few times. V gene TRBV7-9 combines with J gene TRBJ2-5, with 9 bases fitting TRBD2. Losses at the gene ends were 5 bases for V and 1 base for J; bases not matched to a gene: 11. The CDR3 length is 17 residues. The germline gives CDR1 SEHNR, CDR2 FQNEAQ (reference sequence). CDR3: CASSLRTSAGFQETQYF. The CDR3 region has the DNA TGTGCCAGCAGCCTGCGGACTAGCGCGGGATTCCAAGAGACCCAGTACTTC.

The rearrangement joins TRBV5-1 to TRBJ2-3, with TRBD2 identical over 7 bases. CDR3 size: 14 residues. The V segment lost 0 bases and the J segment 8 bases; nucleotides outside the gene matches: 6. Germline CDR1 is SGHRS and CDR2 is YFSETQ. The CDR3: CASSLEGLVSTQYF. In nucleotides, the CDR3 is TGCGCCAGCAGCTTGGAAGGACTAGTGAGTACGCAGTATTTT.

This clone turned up a few times. V usage is TRBV29-1 and J usage is TRBJ2-7; 10 bases align to TRBD1. Germline V gene lookup returns CDR1 SQVTM and CDR2 ANQGSEA. The J segment lost 5 bases and the V segment lost 5 bases, leaving 9 bases of the junction unmatched. The length of the CDR3 is 14 residues. CDR3 loop: CSVFWDRGKNEQYF. The CDR3 nucleotides read TGCAGCGTTTTCTGGGACAGGGGAAAAAACGAGCAGTACTTC.

This clone was observed a handful of times. The J gene is TRBJ2-1, the V gene TRBV29-1; tentative D call: TRBD2 (6 bases). CDR3 length: 15 amino acids. V shed 7 bases and J shed 8 bases, with 24 bases lying between them. Germline CDR1 is SQVTM and CDR2 is ANQGSEA. The CDR3 sequence is CSASSGRRRVDEQFF. The CDR3 coding sequence is TGCAGCGCCAGTTCGGGCAGGAGGAGGGTAGATGAGCAGTTCTTC.